Listed below are T cell receptor beta chains from one sample, sequenced in a study of OX40 agonist ivuxolimab in advanced cancers. Sequencing used immunoSEQ multiplex PCR; TCRdb keeps in-frame clones, though not all of them. Of some 33,000 clones detected, 65% to 75% appear once; the ten largest clones hold around 12%. The sample in question was CD4+ or CD8+ T cells sorted from blood, obtained in a trial of the OX40 agonist ivuxolimab. The receptors were sampled from an adult with an advanced solid tumor such as melanoma, head and neck, liver or kidney cancer. CDR3s include the opening cysteine and the closing phenylalanine or tryptophan. Each record gives: J gene, D gene, V gene, clone size, CDR3 protein, CDR3 DNA. The D gene is left open where the match is weak. Size values are once, few and many counts, or a class for expanded clones, and some rows have none.

>TRBJ2-3|-|TRBV27|-
CHSTDTQYF
TGTCACAGCACAGATACGCAGTATTTT
>TRBJ1-2|-|TRBV30|-
CAWNIGGGYTF
TGTGCCTGGAACATCGGAGGAGGCTACACCTTC
>TRBJ1-5|-|TRBV2|once
CASSPPGQPQHF
TGTGCCAGCAGTCCCCCGGGCCAGCCCCAGCATTTT
>TRBJ2-3|-|TRBV4-1|once
CASSQRLDSTDTQYF
TGCGCCAGCAGCCAAAGATTAGATAGCACAGATACGCAGTATTTT
>TRBJ2-1|TRBD1|TRBV6-6|-
CASSDQTGATFF
TGTGCCAGCAGTGACCAAACAGGGGCCACGTTCTTC
>TRBJ2-5|TRBD2|TRBV5-1|-
CASNQAGLAGQETQYF
TGCGCCAGCAACCAAGCCGGACTAGCGGGCCAAGAGACCCAGTACTTC
>TRBJ2-3|TRBD1|TRBV11-2|-
CASSLGQGSNTQYF
TGTGCCAGCAGCTTGGGACAGGGGTCGAATACGCAGTATTTT
>TRBJ1-6|-|TRBV2|-
CASSEAQGKNSPLHF
TGTGCCAGCAGTGAAGCACAGGGAAAAAATTCACCCCTCCACTTT
>TRBJ1-5|TRBD1|TRBV19|-
CASSTRDRGLGNQPQHF
TGTGCCAGTAGTACTAGGGACAGGGGGTTGGGCAATCAGCCCCAGCATTTT
>TRBJ1-1|-|TRBV2|once
CASRGGGRNTEAFF
TGTGCCAGCAGGGGAGGTGGACGAAACACTGAAGCTTTCTTT
>TRBJ1-3|TRBD1|TRBV2|few
CASRVQGAEGNTIYF
TGTGCCAGCAGGGTGCAGGGGGCAGAAGGAAACACCATATATTTT
>TRBJ2-1|-|TRBV10-3|-
CAITARTESSYNEQFF
TGTGCCATCACCGCGCGGACCGAGAGCTCCTACAATGAGCAGTTCTTC
>TRBJ1-4|-|TRBV4-1|-
CASSQDFGPGVEKLFF
TGCGCCAGCAGCCAAGATTTTGGACCTGGAGTGGAAAAACTGTTTTTT
>TRBJ2-3|-|TRBV6-5|-
CASSYSGGPGTDTQYF
TGTGCCAGCAGTTACTCCGGGGGGCCGGGCACAGATACGCAGTATTTT
>TRBJ2-7|-|TRBV4-1|-
CASSQDPNRAYEQYF
TGCGCCAGCAGCCAAGATCCGAACAGAGCCTACGAGCAGTACTTC
>TRBJ2-4|TRBD1|TRBV19|-
CASSESGTGVRHIQYF
TGTGCCAGTAGTGAAAGTGGGACAGGGGTCAGGCACATTCAGTACTTC
>TRBJ1-1|TRBD1|TRBV7-9|-
CASSLRTGGIAEAFF
TGTGCCAGCAGCTTAAGGACAGGGGGCATCGCTGAAGCTTTCTTT